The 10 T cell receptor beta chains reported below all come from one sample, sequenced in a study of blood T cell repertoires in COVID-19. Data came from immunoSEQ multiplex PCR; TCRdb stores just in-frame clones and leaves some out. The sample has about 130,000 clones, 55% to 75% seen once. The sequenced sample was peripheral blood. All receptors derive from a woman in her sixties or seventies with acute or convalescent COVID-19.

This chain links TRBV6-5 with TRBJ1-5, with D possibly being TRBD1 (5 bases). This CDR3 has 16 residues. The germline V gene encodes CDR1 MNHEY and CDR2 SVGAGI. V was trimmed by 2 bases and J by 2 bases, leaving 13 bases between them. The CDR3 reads CASSYGGFRGNQPQHF. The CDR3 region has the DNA TGTGCCAGCAGTTACGGGGGGTTCCGAGGCAATCAGCCCCAGCATTTT.

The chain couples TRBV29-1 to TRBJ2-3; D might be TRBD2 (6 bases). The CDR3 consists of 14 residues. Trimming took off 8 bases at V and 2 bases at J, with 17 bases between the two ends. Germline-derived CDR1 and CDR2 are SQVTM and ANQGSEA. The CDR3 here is CSSVGERVTDTQYF. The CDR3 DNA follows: TGCAGCTCTGTGGGGGAGCGGGTCACAGATACGCAGTATTTT.

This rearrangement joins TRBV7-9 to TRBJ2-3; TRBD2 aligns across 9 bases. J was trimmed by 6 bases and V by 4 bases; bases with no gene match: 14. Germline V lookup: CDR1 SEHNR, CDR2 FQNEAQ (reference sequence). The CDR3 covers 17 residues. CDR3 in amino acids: CASSSPLARGGEDTQYF. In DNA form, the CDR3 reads TGTGCCAGCAGCTCACCACTGGCGCGGGGGGGCGAGGATACGCAGTATTTT.

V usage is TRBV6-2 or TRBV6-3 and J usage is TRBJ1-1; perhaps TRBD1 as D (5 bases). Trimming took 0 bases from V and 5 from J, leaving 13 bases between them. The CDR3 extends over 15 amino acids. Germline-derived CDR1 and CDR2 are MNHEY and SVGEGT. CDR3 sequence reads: CASSYSGGGDTEAFF. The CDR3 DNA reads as TGTGCCAGCAGTTACTCCGGCGGGGGGGATACTGAAGCTTTCTTT.

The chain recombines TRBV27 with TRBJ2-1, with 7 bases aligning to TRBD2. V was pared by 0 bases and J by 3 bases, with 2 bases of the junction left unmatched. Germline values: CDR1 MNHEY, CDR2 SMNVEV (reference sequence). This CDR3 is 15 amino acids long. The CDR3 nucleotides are TGTGCCAGCAGTTTATCTAGCGGGCTCTACAATGAGCAGTTCTTC. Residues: CASSLSSGLYNEQFF.

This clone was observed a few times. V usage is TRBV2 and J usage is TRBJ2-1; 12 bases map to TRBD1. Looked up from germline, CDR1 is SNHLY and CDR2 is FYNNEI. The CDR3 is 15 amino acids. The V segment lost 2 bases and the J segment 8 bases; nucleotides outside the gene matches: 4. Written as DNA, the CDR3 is TGTGCCAGCAGTGAACCGGGACAGGGGGCTGATGAGCAGTTCTTC. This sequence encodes CASSEPGQGADEQFF.

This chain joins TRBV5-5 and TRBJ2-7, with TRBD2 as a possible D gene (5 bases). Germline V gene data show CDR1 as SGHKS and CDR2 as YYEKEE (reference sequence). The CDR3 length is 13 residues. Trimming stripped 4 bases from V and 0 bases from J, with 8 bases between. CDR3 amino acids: CASSRDYSYEQYF. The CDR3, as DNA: TGTGCCAGCAGCCGGGATTACTCCTACGAGCAGTACTTC.

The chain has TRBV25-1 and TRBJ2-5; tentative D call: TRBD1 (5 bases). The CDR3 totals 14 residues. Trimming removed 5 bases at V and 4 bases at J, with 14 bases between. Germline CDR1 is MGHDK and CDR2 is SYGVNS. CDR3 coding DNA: TGTGCCAGCAGTTGGGCAGGGTATTTAGAGACCCAGTACTTC. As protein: CASSWAGYLETQYF.

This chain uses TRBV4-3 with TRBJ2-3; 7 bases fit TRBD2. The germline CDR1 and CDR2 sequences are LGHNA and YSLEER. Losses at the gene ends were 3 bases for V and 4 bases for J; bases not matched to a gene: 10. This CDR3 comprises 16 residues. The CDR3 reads CASSQGGDLRSDTQYF. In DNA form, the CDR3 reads TGCGCCAGCAGCCAGGGGGGGGACTTAAGGTCAGATACGCAGTATTTT.

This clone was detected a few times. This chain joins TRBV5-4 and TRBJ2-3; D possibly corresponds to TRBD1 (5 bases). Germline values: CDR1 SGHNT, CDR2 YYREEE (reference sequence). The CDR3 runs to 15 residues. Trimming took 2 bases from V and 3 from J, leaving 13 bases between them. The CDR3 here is CASSFGPGQTDTQYF. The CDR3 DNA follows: TGTGCCAGCAGCTTTGGGCCAGGGCAGACAGATACGCAGTATTTT.